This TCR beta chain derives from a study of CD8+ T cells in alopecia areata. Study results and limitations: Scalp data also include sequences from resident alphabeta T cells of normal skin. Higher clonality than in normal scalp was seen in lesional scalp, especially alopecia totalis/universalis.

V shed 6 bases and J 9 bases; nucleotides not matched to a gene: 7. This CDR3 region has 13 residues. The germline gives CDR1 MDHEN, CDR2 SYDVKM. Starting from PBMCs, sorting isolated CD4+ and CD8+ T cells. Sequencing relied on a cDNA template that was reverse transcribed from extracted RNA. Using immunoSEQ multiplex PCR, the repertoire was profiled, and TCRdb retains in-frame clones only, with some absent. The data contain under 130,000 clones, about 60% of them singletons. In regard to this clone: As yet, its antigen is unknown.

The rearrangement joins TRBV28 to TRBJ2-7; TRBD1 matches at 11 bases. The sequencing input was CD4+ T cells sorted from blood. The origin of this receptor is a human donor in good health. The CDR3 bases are TGTGCCAGCAGCCCGGGACAGGGGGGCGGGCAGTACTTC. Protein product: CASSPGQGGGQYF.